The clone carrying this T cell receptor (beta chain) has a single count. The target antigen is unknown. This sample was taken from a study of CD8+ T cells in alopecia areata. Treatment indicated: oral pan-JAK inhibitor, 5-10 mg twice daily. The sequencing template was cDNA reverse transcribed from extracted RNA. Method: immunoSEQ multiplex PCR; TCRdb's copy keeps in-frame clones and lacks some. The table has fewer than 350,000 clones, 58% seen once. General study points: Significant decreases in scalp clonality and expanded CD8+ clones followed tofacitinib treatment.

Looked up from germline, CDR1 is SGHRS and CDR2 is YFSETQ. V shed 9 bases and J 0 bases; nucleotides not matched to a gene: 5. The CDR3 is 15 amino acids. The TCR sequence derives from a human donor with alopecia areata. The sequencing used CD4+ T cells sorted from blood, collected at week 24, from a patient treated with tofacitinib. The chain carries TRBV5-1 and TRBJ1-6; TRBD1 matches at 8 bases. This CDR3 reads CATRDRSSYNSPLHF. The CDR3 nucleotides read TGCGCCACTCGGGACAGGAGCTCCTATAATTCACCCCTCCACTTT.